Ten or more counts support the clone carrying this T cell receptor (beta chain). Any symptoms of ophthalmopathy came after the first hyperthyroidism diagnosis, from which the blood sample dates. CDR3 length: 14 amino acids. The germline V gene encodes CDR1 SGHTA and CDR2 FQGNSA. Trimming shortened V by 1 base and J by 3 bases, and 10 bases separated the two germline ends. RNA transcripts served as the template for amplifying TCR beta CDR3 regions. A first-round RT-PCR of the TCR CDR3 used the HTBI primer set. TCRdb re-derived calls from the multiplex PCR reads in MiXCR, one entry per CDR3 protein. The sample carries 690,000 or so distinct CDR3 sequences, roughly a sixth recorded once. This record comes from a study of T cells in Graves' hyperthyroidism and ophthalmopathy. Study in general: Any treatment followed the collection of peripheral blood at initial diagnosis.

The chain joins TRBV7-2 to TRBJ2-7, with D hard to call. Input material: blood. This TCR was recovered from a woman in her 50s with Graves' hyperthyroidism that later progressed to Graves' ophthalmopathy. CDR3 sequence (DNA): TGTGCCAGCAGCTTAGAGTCACCGGACTACGAGCAGTACTTC. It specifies CASSLESPDYEQYF.